The 3 T cell receptor beta chains listed next were all sequenced from one sample in a study of blood T cell repertoires in COVID-19. Assay: immunoSEQ multiplex PCR; the TCRdb copy retains only in-frame clones and omits some. Counted here are roughly 140,000 clones, around nine tenths occurring once; the ten biggest clones make up about 2.5%. Sequencing was done on a sample of peripheral blood. Receptors were obtained from a woman aged 70-85 years with acute or convalescent COVID-19.

The chain employs TRBV28 and TRBJ2-5; the D is unclear. Germline loops: CDR1 MDHEN, CDR2 SYDVKM. V shed 5 bases and J shed 6 bases, with 13 bases lying between them. The CDR3 has 13 residues. CDR3 DNA sequence: TGTGCCAGCAGTGATACATTGTGGCAGACCCAGTACTTC. It yields the protein CASSDTLWQTQYF.

The gene calls are TRBV10-1 and TRBJ1-5, with 7 nucleotides matching TRBD1. Germline-derived CDR1 and CDR2 are WNHNN and SYGVQD (reference sequence). CDR3 size: 13 residues. J lost 5 bases, V lost 4 bases, and 2 bases had no gene match. The CDR3 reads CASSGTGHQPQHF. CDR3 DNA sequence: TGCGCCAGCAGTGGGACAGGCCATCAGCCCCAGCATTTT.

The rearrangement links TRBV11-2 to TRBJ1-1; unclear D gene. CDR1 and CDR2 from the germline V gene are SGHAT and FQNNGV. V was pared by 3 bases and J by 2 bases, with 10 bases between. The CDR3 runs to 14 residues. Here the CDR3 reads CASSLWRENTEAFF. DNA for the CDR3: TGTGCCAGCAGCTTGTGGCGGGAAAACACTGAAGCTTTCTTT.